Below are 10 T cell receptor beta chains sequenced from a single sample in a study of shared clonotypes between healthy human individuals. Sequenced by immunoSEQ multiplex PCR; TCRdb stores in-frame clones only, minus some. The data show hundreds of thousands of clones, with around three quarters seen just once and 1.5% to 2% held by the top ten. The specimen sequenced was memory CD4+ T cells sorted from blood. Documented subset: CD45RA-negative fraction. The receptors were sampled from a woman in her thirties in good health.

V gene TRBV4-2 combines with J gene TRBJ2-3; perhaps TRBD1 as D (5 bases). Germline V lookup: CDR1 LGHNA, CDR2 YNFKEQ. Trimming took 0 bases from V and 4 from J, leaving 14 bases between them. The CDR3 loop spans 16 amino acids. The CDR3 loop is CASSQDLGQGADTQYF. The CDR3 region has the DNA TGTGCCAGCAGCCAAGATCTGGGCCAGGGTGCAGATACGCAGTATTTT.

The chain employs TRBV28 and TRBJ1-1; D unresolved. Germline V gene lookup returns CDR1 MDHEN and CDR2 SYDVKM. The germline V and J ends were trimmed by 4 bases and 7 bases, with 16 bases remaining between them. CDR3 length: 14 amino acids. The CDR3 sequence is CASSSSWGGDEAFF. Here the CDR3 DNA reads TGTGCCAGCAGTTCAAGTTGGGGAGGTGATGAAGCTTTCTTT.

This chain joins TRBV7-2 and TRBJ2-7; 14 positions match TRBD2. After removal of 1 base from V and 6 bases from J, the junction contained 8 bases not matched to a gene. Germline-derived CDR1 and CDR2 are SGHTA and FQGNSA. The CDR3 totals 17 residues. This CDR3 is CASSLGGGTSGSREQYF. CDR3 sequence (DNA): TGTGCCAGCAGCTTAGGGGGCGGGACTAGCGGGAGTCGCGAGCAGTACTTC.

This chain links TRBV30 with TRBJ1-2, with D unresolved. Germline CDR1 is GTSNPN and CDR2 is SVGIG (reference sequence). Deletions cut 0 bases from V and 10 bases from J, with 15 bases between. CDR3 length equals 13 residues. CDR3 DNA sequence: TGTGCCTGGAGTGTCGATATTAATAGTTTCTACACCTTC. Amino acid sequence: CAWSVDINSFYTF.

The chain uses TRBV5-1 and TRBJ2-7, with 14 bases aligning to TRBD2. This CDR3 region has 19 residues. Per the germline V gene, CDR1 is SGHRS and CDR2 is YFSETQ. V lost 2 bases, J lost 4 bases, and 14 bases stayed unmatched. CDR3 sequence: CASSFGSGTSGSKLYEQYF. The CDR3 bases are TGCGCCAGCAGCTTCGGATCCGGGACTAGCGGGAGTAAGCTTTACGAGCAGTACTTC. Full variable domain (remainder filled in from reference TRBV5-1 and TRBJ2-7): KAGVTQTPRYLIKTRGQQVTLSCSPISGHRSVSWYQQTPGQGLQFLFEYFSETQRNKGNFPGRFSGRQFSNSRSEMNVSTLELGDSALYLCASSFGSGTSGSKLYEQYFGPGTRLTVT.

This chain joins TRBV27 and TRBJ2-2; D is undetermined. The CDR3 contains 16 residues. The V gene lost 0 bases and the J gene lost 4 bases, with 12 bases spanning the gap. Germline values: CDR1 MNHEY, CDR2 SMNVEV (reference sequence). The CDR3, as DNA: TGTGCCAGCAGTTTATCAGGCCCAGTTGGCACCGGGGAGCTGTTTTTT. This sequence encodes CASSLSGPVGTGELFF.

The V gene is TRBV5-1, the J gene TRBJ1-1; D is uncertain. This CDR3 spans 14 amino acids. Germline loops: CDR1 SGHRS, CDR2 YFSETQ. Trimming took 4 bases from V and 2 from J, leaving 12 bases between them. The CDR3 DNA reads TGCGCCAGCAGCCCAAAGGGAGGTAACACTGAAGCTTTCTTT. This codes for CASSPKGGNTEAFF. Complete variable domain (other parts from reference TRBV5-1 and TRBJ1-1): KAGVTQTPRYLIKTRGQQVTLSCSPISGHRSVSWYQQTPGQGLQFLFEYFSETQRNKGNFPGRFSGRQFSNSRSEMNVSTLELGDSALYLCASSPKGGNTEAFFGQGTRLTVV.

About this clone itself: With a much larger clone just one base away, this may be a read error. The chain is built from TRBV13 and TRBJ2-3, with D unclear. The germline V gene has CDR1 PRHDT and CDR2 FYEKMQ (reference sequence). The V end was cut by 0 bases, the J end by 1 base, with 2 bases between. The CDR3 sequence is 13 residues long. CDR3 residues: CASSLGGTDTQYF. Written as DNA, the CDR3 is TGTGCCAGCAGCTTAGGTGGCACAGATACGCAGTATTTT.

CDR3 loop: CASSPSGLTNEKLFF. CDR3 sequence (DNA): TGTGCCAGCAGCCCGTCGGGACTGACGAATGAAAAACTGTTTTTT. This rearrangement joins TRBV7-6 to TRBJ1-4, with D possibly TRBD1 on 5 matching bases. Germline CDR1 is SGHVS and CDR2 is FNYEAQ. V shed 5 bases and J shed 5 bases, with 15 bases lying between them. The CDR3 runs 15 residues.

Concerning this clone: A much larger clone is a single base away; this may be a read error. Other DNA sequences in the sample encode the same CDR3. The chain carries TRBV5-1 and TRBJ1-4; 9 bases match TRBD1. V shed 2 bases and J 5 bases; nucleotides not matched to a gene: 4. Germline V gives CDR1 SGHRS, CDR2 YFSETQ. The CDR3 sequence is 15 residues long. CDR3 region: CASSLGDRDNEKLFF. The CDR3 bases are TGCGCCAGCAGCTTAGGGGACAGGGACAATGAAAAACTGTTTTTT.